The rows below give T cell receptor beta chains drawn from one sample of a study of blood T cell repertoires in COVID-19. The assay was immunoSEQ multiplex PCR, and TCRdb's table has in-frame clones only and misses some. Of approximately 280,000 clones in the sample, 80% to 90% are singletons; the top ten hold approximately 11%. The source material was peripheral blood. The origin of the receptors is a woman between 65 and 79 years old with acute or convalescent COVID-19. The CDR3 runs from the conserved cysteine through the conserved F or W. The order of the fields is V gene, J gene, clone size, D gene, CDR3 protein, CDR3 DNA. D genes are given only for firm matches. A clone size is listed for some rows: how often the clone was seen (once, few, many), or a class if it is expanded.

v_gene: TRBV6-6; j_gene: TRBJ1-2; abundance: .; d_gene: TRBD1; CDR3aa: CASYYRGNYGYTF; CDR3nt: TGTGCCAGCTATTACAGGGGTAACTATGGCTACACCTTC
v_gene: TRBV20-1; j_gene: TRBJ2-3; abundance: few; d_gene: TRBD2; CDR3aa: CSASGSGGGADTQYF; CDR3nt: TGCAGTGCTAGTGGTAGCGGCGGGGGTGCAGATACGCAGTATTTT
v_gene: TRBV13; j_gene: TRBJ2-1; abundance: .; d_gene: .; CDR3aa: CASSSLAGADEQFF; CDR3nt: TGTGCCAGCAGCTCCCTGGCGGGGGCGGATGAGCAGTTCTTC
v_gene: TRBV2; j_gene: TRBJ1-1; abundance: .; d_gene: .; CDR3aa: CASGEEGRTEAFF; CDR3nt: TGTGCCAGCGGGGAGGAGGGAAGGACTGAAGCTTTCTTT
v_gene: TRBV20-1; j_gene: TRBJ1-3; abundance: .; d_gene: .; CDR3aa: CSARAGNTIYF; CDR3nt: TGCAGTGCCAGGGCCGGAAACACCATATATTTT
v_gene: TRBV19; j_gene: TRBJ2-2; abundance: .; d_gene: TRBD1; CDR3aa: CASNKGGSGELFF; CDR3nt: TGTGCCAGTAATAAAGGGGGCAGCGGGGAGCTGTTTTTT
v_gene: TRBV5-6; j_gene: TRBJ1-5; abundance: .; d_gene: TRBD1; CDR3aa: CASSLRGRQGIQPQHF; CDR3nt: TGTGCCAGCAGCTTAAGGGGGCGCCAGGGCATCCAGCCCCAGCATTTT
v_gene: TRBV7-6; j_gene: TRBJ1-3; abundance: .; d_gene: .; CDR3aa: CASSPEPSRYGNTIYF; CDR3nt: TGTGCCAGCAGCCCTGAACCGTCGAGGTACGGAAACACCATATATTTT
v_gene: TRBV7-6; j_gene: TRBJ1-6; abundance: .; d_gene: .; CDR3aa: CASSLRVTGSSPLHF; CDR3nt: TGTGCCAGCAGCTTAAGGGTGACGGGGAGTTCACCCCTCCACTTT
v_gene: TRBV19; j_gene: TRBJ2-3; abundance: .; d_gene: TRBD2; CDR3aa: CASSIGGGDTQYF; CDR3nt: TGTGCCAGTAGTATAGGGGGGGGAGATACGCAGTATTTT
v_gene: TRBV10-2; j_gene: TRBJ2-1; abundance: once; d_gene: TRBD2; CDR3aa: CASTPGVAGGPAAEQFF; CDR3nt: TGCGCCAGCACCCCTGGAGTAGCGGGGGGCCCAGCGGCTGAGCAGTTCTTC
v_gene: TRBV10-3; j_gene: TRBJ1-4; abundance: .; d_gene: .; CDR3aa: CATADATNEKLFF; CDR3nt: TGTGCCACCGCGGATGCAACTAATGAAAAACTGTTTTTT
v_gene: TRBV18; j_gene: TRBJ1-4; abundance: .; d_gene: .; CDR3aa: CASSIRGAEATNEKLFF; CDR3nt: TGTGCCAGCTCAATCCGTGGGGCAGAGGCAACTAATGAAAAACTGTTTTTT
v_gene: TRBV7-2; j_gene: TRBJ2-2; abundance: .; d_gene: .; CDR3aa: CASSSQIGRSGELFF; CDR3nt: TGTGCCAGCAGCTCGCAGATAGGGAGGTCCGGGGAGCTGTTTTTT
v_gene: TRBV5-1; j_gene: TRBJ1-1; abundance: .; d_gene: .; CDR3aa: CASSLAPGQNTEAFF; CDR3nt: TGCGCCAGCAGCTTGGCCCCGGGACAGAACACTGAAGCTTTCTTT
v_gene: TRBV7-9; j_gene: TRBJ1-1; abundance: once; d_gene: TRBD1; CDR3aa: CASSLTGGRGFANTEAFF; CDR3nt: TGTGCCAGCAGCTTGACTGGCGGCAGGGGGTTTGCGAACACTGAAGCTTTCTTT
v_gene: TRBV27; j_gene: TRBJ2-1; abundance: .; d_gene: .; CDR3aa: CASSLIGSEQFF; CDR3nt: TGTGCCAGCAGCCTAATCGGGAGTGAGCAGTTCTTC
v_gene: TRBV6-1; j_gene: TRBJ2-7; abundance: .; d_gene: .; CDR3aa: CASSEWRSAYEQYF; CDR3nt: TGTGCCAGCAGTGAATGGAGGAGCGCCTACGAGCAGTACTTC
v_gene: TRBV5-4; j_gene: TRBJ2-3; abundance: .; d_gene: TRBD2; CDR3aa: CASSSAGGRADTQYF; CDR3nt: TGTGCCAGCAGCTCAGCGGGGGGGCGCGCAGATACGCAGTATTTT
v_gene: TRBV24-1; j_gene: TRBJ1-2; abundance: .; d_gene: TRBD1; CDR3aa: CATSDSRTGMNYGYTF; CDR3nt: TGTGCCACCAGTGATTCCCGGACAGGGATGAACTATGGCTACACCTTC
v_gene: TRBV11-3; j_gene: TRBJ2-1; abundance: few; d_gene: TRBD1; CDR3aa: CASSSQGAYNEQFF; CDR3nt: TGTGCCAGCAGCTCCCAGGGGGCTTACAATGAGCAGTTCTTC
v_gene: TRBV12-3/TRBV12-4; j_gene: TRBJ2-3; abundance: .; d_gene: TRBD2; CDR3aa: CASSPRGDTQYF; CDR3nt: TGTGCCAGCAGTCCGCGGGGGGATACGCAGTATTTT
v_gene: TRBV4-1; j_gene: TRBJ1-2; abundance: .; d_gene: TRBD1; CDR3aa: CASSQEFRTGVWGYTF; CDR3nt: TGCGCCAGCAGCCAAGAGTTTAGGACAGGGGTTTGGGGCTACACCTTC
v_gene: TRBV9; j_gene: TRBJ2-1; abundance: .; d_gene: TRBD2; CDR3aa: CASSVGVASGGYNEQFF; CDR3nt: TGTGCCAGCAGCGTAGGGGTAGCGAGCGGGGGATACAATGAGCAGTTCTTC
v_gene: TRBV19; j_gene: TRBJ1-2; abundance: .; d_gene: .; CDR3aa: CASSMGQDPNYGYTF; CDR3nt: TGTGCCAGTAGTATGGGCCAGGATCCAAACTATGGCTACACCTTC
v_gene: TRBV27; j_gene: TRBJ1-1; abundance: .; d_gene: TRBD1; CDR3aa: CASRSVGQGRVRNTEAFF; CDR3nt: TGTGCCAGCAGATCGGTAGGACAGGGAAGAGTCAGGAACACTGAAGCTTTCTTT
v_gene: TRBV20-1; j_gene: TRBJ2-1; abundance: .; d_gene: TRBD2; CDR3aa: CSASSSGGYNEQFF; CDR3nt: TGCAGTGCTAGTTCCAGCGGGGGATACAATGAGCAGTTCTTC
v_gene: TRBV6-1; j_gene: TRBJ2-3; abundance: once; d_gene: TRBD2; CDR3aa: CASSGGGGRTSTDTQYF; CDR3nt: TGTGCCAGCAGTGGGGGGGGAGGGCGCACGAGCACAGATACGCAGTATTTT
v_gene: TRBV2; j_gene: TRBJ2-7; abundance: .; d_gene: TRBD1; CDR3aa: CASSTGGGSYEQYF; CDR3nt: TGTGCCAGCAGTACAGGGGGCGGATCCTACGAGCAGTACTTC
v_gene: TRBV6-6; j_gene: TRBJ1-5; abundance: few; d_gene: .; CDR3aa: CASSPGQPQHF; CDR3nt: TGTGCCAGCAGCCCAGGTCAGCCCCAGCATTTT
v_gene: TRBV19; j_gene: TRBJ2-2; abundance: .; d_gene: TRBD2; CDR3aa: CASSIRRGWELFF; CDR3nt: TGTGCCAGTAGTATTCGGCGGGGGTGGGAGCTGTTTTTT
v_gene: TRBV5-4; j_gene: TRBJ1-1; abundance: .; d_gene: TRBD1; CDR3aa: CASSLAPGQSAMNTEAFF; CDR3nt: TGTGCCAGCAGCTTGGCTCCGGGACAGAGTGCCATGAACACTGAAGCTTTCTTT
v_gene: TRBV7-3; j_gene: TRBJ1-5; abundance: .; d_gene: .; CDR3aa: CASSWAQPQHF; CDR3nt: TGTGCCAGCAGCTGGGCTCAGCCCCAGCATTTT
v_gene: TRBV7-8; j_gene: TRBJ2-2; abundance: .; d_gene: .; CDR3aa: CASSVQGPNTGELFF; CDR3nt: TGTGCCAGCAGCGTACAGGGTCCGAACACCGGGGAGCTGTTTTTT
v_gene: TRBV5-1; j_gene: TRBJ2-3; abundance: .; d_gene: .; CDR3aa: CASSLTGLRRVTDTQYF; CDR3nt: TGCGCCAGCAGCTTGACAGGCCTAAGAAGGGTCACAGATACGCAGTATTTT
v_gene: TRBV19; j_gene: TRBJ1-6; abundance: .; d_gene: .; CDR3aa: CAPVRGVNGYNSPLHF; CDR3nt: TGTGCCCCCGTAAGGGGCGTAAATGGGTATAATTCACCCCTCCACTTT
v_gene: TRBV9; j_gene: TRBJ1-3; abundance: .; d_gene: TRBD1; CDR3aa: CASSPRRGQGNTIYF; CDR3nt: TGTGCCAGCAGCCCACGTCGGGGACAGGGAAACACCATATATTTT
v_gene: TRBV30; j_gene: TRBJ1-1; abundance: .; d_gene: .; CDR3aa: CAWRAGVNTEAFF; CDR3nt: TGTGCCTGGAGAGCCGGGGTCAACACTGAAGCTTTCTTT
v_gene: TRBV5-1; j_gene: TRBJ1-4; abundance: .; d_gene: .; CDR3aa: CASSLQENNEKLFF; CDR3nt: TGCGCCAGCAGCTTGCAGGAAAATAATGAAAAACTGTTTTTT
v_gene: TRBV6-5; j_gene: TRBJ1-3; abundance: few; d_gene: .; CDR3aa: CASLDTSGNTIYF; CDR3nt: TGTGCCAGCCTCGACACCTCTGGAAACACCATATATTTT
v_gene: TRBV7-9; j_gene: TRBJ1-1; abundance: .; d_gene: .; CDR3aa: CASHEYFNGAFF; CDR3nt: TGTGCCAGCCATGAATACTTTAACGGAGCTTTCTTT
v_gene: TRBV29-1; j_gene: TRBJ2-5; abundance: .; d_gene: .; CDR3aa: CSVGGQGETQYF; CDR3nt: TGCAGCGTTGGAGGTCAGGGGGAGACCCAGTACTTC
v_gene: TRBV6-5; j_gene: TRBJ2-2; abundance: .; d_gene: TRBD2; CDR3aa: CASSPTGGNTGELFF; CDR3nt: TGTGCCAGCAGTCCCACGGGGGGGAACACCGGGGAGCTGTTTTTT
v_gene: TRBV7-2; j_gene: TRBJ1-2; abundance: .; d_gene: .; CDR3aa: CASSFRDGYGYTF; CDR3nt: TGTGCCAGCAGCTTCAGGGATGGCTATGGCTACACCTTC
v_gene: TRBV21-1; j_gene: TRBJ1-1; abundance: .; d_gene: .; CDR3aa: CASSKEWLGQGNTEAFF; CDR3nt: TGTGCCAGCAGCAAAGAGTGGTTGGGACAGGGGAACACTGAAGCTTTCTTT
v_gene: TRBV7-6; j_gene: TRBJ2-3; abundance: once; d_gene: TRBD2; CDR3aa: CASSLDRGGATDTQYF; CDR3nt: TGTGCCAGCAGCTTAGACCGCGGGGGGGCCACAGATACGCAGTATTTT
v_gene: TRBV11-2; j_gene: TRBJ1-3; abundance: .; d_gene: .; CDR3aa: CASSGGGTLSGNTIYF; CDR3nt: TGTGCCAGCAGCGGGGGGGGGACTCTCTCTGGAAACACCATATATTTT
v_gene: TRBV15; j_gene: TRBJ2-7; abundance: .; d_gene: TRBD1; CDR3aa: CATSRGTGISYEQYF; CDR3nt: TGTGCCACCAGCAGGGGGACAGGGATCTCCTACGAGCAGTACTTC
v_gene: TRBV5-6; j_gene: TRBJ2-7; abundance: .; d_gene: TRBD2; CDR3aa: CASSPLTSGYYEQYF; CDR3nt: TGTGCCAGCAGCCCGCTGACTAGCGGATACTACGAGCAGTACTTC
v_gene: TRBV4-2; j_gene: TRBJ1-2; abundance: .; d_gene: TRBD1; CDR3aa: CASSPGTAHGYTF; CDR3nt: TGTGCCAGCAGCCCCGGGACAGCCCATGGCTACACCTTC
v_gene: TRBV7-3; j_gene: TRBJ2-7; abundance: once; d_gene: TRBD2; CDR3aa: CASSSGLAGEQYF; CDR3nt: TGTGCCAGCAGCTCTGGACTAGCGGGGGAGCAGTACTTC